This TCR beta chain was identified during a study of preoperative IRX-2 immunotherapy in early breast cancer. Specified treatment: preoperative locoregional IRX-2 cytokine immunotherapy. Preoperative locoregional IRX-2 cytokine immunotherapy was tested in the phase Ib source study. CDR3 size: 12 residues. The germline CDR1 and CDR2 sequences are GTSNPN and SVGIG (reference sequence). The V end was cut by 2 bases, the J end by 7 bases, with 11 bases between. Produced via immunoSEQ multiplex PCR; TCRdb's table is partial and in-frame only. The sample contains some 2,000 clones, roughly 71% of which appear only once.

This sample comprised tumor tissue, obtained before IRX-2 immunotherapy. The sequence derives from a human donor with breast cancer. The chain recombines TRBV30 with TRBJ1-1; D is perhaps TRBD1 (5 bases). The CDR3 region has the DNA TGTGCCTGGAGTCGGGACGGACTTGAAGCTTTCTTT. Translated: CAWSRDGLEAFF.